The TCR beta chain described here comes from a study of T cells in Graves' hyperthyroidism and ophthalmopathy. The wider study: Peripheral blood draws took place at initial diagnosis, ahead of any treatment.

Study-wide points: In the blood, most expanded thyroid clonotypes above 0.001 appeared as well.

With 2 bases removed from V and 0 bases from J, the gap between germline ends came to 11 bases. This CDR3 region has 16 residues. This clonotype showed up many times. Antigen unknown. Uncontrolled infection, other autoimmune disease, pregnancy or lactation barred patients from enrollment. RNA transcripts provided the source from which TCR beta CDR3 regions were amplified. Initially, a first-round RT-PCR of the TCR CDR3 employed the HTBI primer set. TCRdb called the multiplex PCR reads again in MiXCR, with one record for every CDR3 protein. The repertoire holds roughly 300,000 distinct CDR3 sequences, with less than 30% as singletons.

The clonotype was recovered from a man in his forties with Graves' hyperthyroidism that later progressed to Graves' ophthalmopathy. The specimen was blood. V gene TRBV12-3 or TRBV12-4 combines with J gene TRBJ1-5; D is perhaps TRBD1 (6 bases). The CDR3 bases are TGTGCCAGCAGTTTAAGGGACACTTATAGCAATCAGCCCCAGCATTTT. Translation gives CASSLRDTYSNQPQHF.